The 18 T cell receptor beta chains reported below all come from one sample, sequenced in a study of T cells after posttransplantation cyclophosphamide (dated by TCRdb to between 2015 and 2016). According to the study, the label for this sample's treatment or condition signals: high-dose cyclophosphamide on days +3 and +4 as single-agent GVHD prophylaxis. Patients in the PTCy group got busulfan and fludarabine conditioning, a marrow graft from a related or unrelated donor, and cyclophosphamide on days +3 and +4. The library was generated by the immunoSEQ multiplex PCR assay. The table was pulled from immuneACCESS by TCRdb, which kept in-frame rearrangements only. Such tables lose some clones; where checked, under half of the loss comes from unresolved V genes, and the rest has no known cause. The sample table records about 6,500 clones; around four fifths of these occur just once. About 26% of the sample lies in the top ten.

The starting material was CD8+ T cells sorted from PBMCs, obtained 1404 days after allogeneic stem cell transplant with posttransplant cyclophosphamide. Every receptor here comes from a female patient aged 45 to 65 who received an allogeneic stem cell transplant from a related donor, was CMV-positive, and had no GVHD. It is possible that, after a transplant, some T cells come from the graft donor.

This chain joins TRBV27 and TRBJ2-7, with TRBD1 matching over 7 bases. The junction had 12 bases not matched to a gene; V was cut back by 5 bases and J by 2 bases. The CDR3 contains 16 residues. Germline-derived CDR1 and CDR2 are MNHEY and SMNVEV (reference sequence). The CDR3: CASSKTGTELTYEQYF. The CDR3 DNA reads as TGTGCCAGCAGTAAAACCGGGACAGAACTAACCTACGAGCAGTACTTC.

V gene TRBV15 combines with J gene TRBJ2-7, with D perhaps TRBD2 (6 bases). This CDR3 region has 18 residues. The V gene's germline CDR1 is LNHNV and CDR2 YYDKDF (reference sequence). V was cut by 6 bases and J by 3 bases, with 27 bases left in between. The CDR3 DNA reads TGTGCCACCAGTCAAGGGGCACCTGGGCCCGCCGGGGGCTACGAGCAGTACTTC. The encoded protein is CATSQGAPGPAGGYEQYF.

The chain is built from TRBV6-5 and TRBJ2-3, with TRBD1 as a possible D gene (5 bases). Germline V gene sequence: CDR1 MNHEY, CDR2 SVGAGI. The germline V and J ends were trimmed by 5 bases and 2 bases, with 14 bases remaining between them. There are 15 residues in the CDR3. CDR3 in DNA: TGTGCCAGCAGTCCGACAGAGATCCTCACAGATACGCAGTATTTT. This gives the protein CASSPTEILTDTQYF.

The chain uses TRBV27 and TRBJ2-4; D perhaps matches TRBD1 (6 bases). CDR1 is MNHEY and CDR2 is SMNVEV in the germline V gene (reference sequence). V dropped 9 bases and J dropped 4 bases, with 19 bases sitting between them. The CDR3 is 15 amino acids. CDR3: CASGEKQGWKNIQYF. Written as DNA, the CDR3 is TGTGCCAGTGGCGAAAAACAGGGTTGGAAAAACATTCAGTACTTC.

The chain is built from TRBV5-1 and TRBJ2-7; 9 positions match TRBD1. Germline CDR1 SGHRS, CDR2 YFSETQ. The CDR3 is made up of 13 amino acids. The V and J ends lost 6 bases and 3 bases, in that order; junction bases with no gene match: 4. The CDR3 reads CASMGQGYYEQYF. CDR3 coding DNA: TGCGCCAGCATGGGACAGGGTTACTACGAGCAGTACTTC. Together with reference TRBV5-1 and TRBJ2-7, the CDR3 gives the full variable domain: KAGVTQTPRYLIKTRGQQVTLSCSPISGHRSVSWYQQTPGQGLQFLFEYFSETQRNKGNFPGRFSGRQFSNSRSEMNVSTLELGDSALYLCASMGQGYYEQYFGPGTRLTVT.

This clone turned up a few times. V is TRBV16 and J is TRBJ2-7; the D gene is possibly TRBD1 (5 bases). CDR1 KGHSY and CDR2 FQNENV come from the germline V gene. This CDR3 is built from 12 residues. V gave up 1 base and J gave up 6 bases, with 7 bases separating them. The CDR3 coding sequence is TGTGCCAGCAGCCAATGGGGCGTCGAGCAGTACTTC. Protein: CASSQWGVEQYF.

The J gene is TRBJ2-7, the V gene TRBV5-6; TRBD2 agrees at 7 bases. The CDR3 consists of 16 residues. CDR1 and CDR2 (germline): SGHDT, YYEEEE. V was pared by 0 bases and J by 2 bases, with 8 bases of the junction left unmatched. The CDR3 region is CASSLAGPGGAYEQYF. DNA for the CDR3: TGTGCCAGCAGCTTGGCTGGGCCGGGAGGTGCCTACGAGCAGTACTTC.

The CDR3 nucleotides are TGTGCCAGCAGCCAAGAGCGGGAGCCTTACGAGCAGTACTTC. Translated, it gives CASSQEREPYEQYF. The chain uses TRBV5-4 and TRBJ2-7; 8 bases are shared with TRBD2. Germline V gene lookup returns CDR1 SGHNT and CDR2 YYREEE (reference sequence). Trimming at V came to 4 bases and at J to 4 bases, leaving 7 bases not matched to a gene. The CDR3 runs 14 residues.

The rearrangement joins TRBV5-4 to TRBJ2-7, with 10 nucleotides matching TRBD2. Per germline, CDR1 SGHNT and CDR2 YYREEE (reference sequence). V lost 0 bases and J lost 0; bases outside the gene matches: 12. The CDR3 length is 19 residues. The CDR3 spells CASSLARYALAGNSYEQYF. The CDR3 DNA reads TGTGCCAGCAGCTTGGCTAGGTATGCACTAGCGGGGAACTCCTACGAGCAGTACTTC.

This clone was picked up one time. Here the CDR3 DNA reads TGCGCCAGCAGTCCGGAGAGAATCTATGGCTACACCTTC. Translating it yields CASSPERIYGYTF. This sequence joins TRBV23-1 and TRBJ1-2, with D unresolved. TRBV23-1 falls under the ORF class, with uncertain function. This CDR3 contains 13 residues. V gave up 4 bases and J gave up 4 bases, with 10 bases separating them.

The chain couples TRBV9 to TRBJ2-1, with 7 nucleotides matching TRBD2. The germline V gene encodes CDR1 SGDLS and CDR2 YYNGEE. This CDR3 spans 15 amino acids. Unmatched junction bases numbered 4, after V lost 0 bases and J lost 4 bases. CDR3 amino acids: CASSVGLREYNEQFF. CDR3 sequence (DNA): TGTGCCAGCAGCGTAGGGTTGCGGGAGTACAATGAGCAGTTCTTC.

The chain joins TRBV7-3 to TRBJ1-1; 7 bases line up with TRBD1. V shed 4 bases, J shed 4 bases, and the junction held 27 bases outside the gene matches. Per germline, CDR1 SGHTA and CDR2 FQGTGA. CDR3 size: 21 residues. CDR3 nucleotide sequence: TGTGCCAGCAGCTCCCGGACGAATTTGTCGGGGTGGAAGGGGGCGGGCACTGAAGCTTTCTTT. Protein product: CASSSRTNLSGWKGAGTEAFF. Drawing the rest from reference TRBV7-3 and TRBJ1-1, the complete variable domain is GAGVSQTPSNKVTEKGKYVELRCDPISGHTALYWYRQSLGQGPEFLIYFQGTGAADDSGLPNDRFFAVRPEGSVSTLKIQRTERGDSAVYLCASSSRTNLSGWKGAGTEAFFGQGTRLTVV.

This rearrangement joins TRBV20-1 to TRBJ2-3; the D gene is possibly TRBD2 (7 bases). The germline V gene has CDR1 DFQATT and CDR2 SNEGSKA (reference sequence). The CDR3 length is 11 residues. The V gene lost 6 bases and the J gene lost 12 bases, with 16 bases spanning the gap. The CDR3 is CSALGGRHQYF. Written as DNA, the CDR3 is TGCAGTGCCCTCGGGGGGCGACACCAGTATTTT.

This clone appeared once. The rearrangement joins TRBV7-8 to TRBJ2-1, with a weak D call TRBD2 (6 bases). There are 16 residues in the CDR3. Per the germline V gene, CDR1 is SGHVS and CDR2 is FQNEAQ. V lost 2 bases and J lost 2, with 13 bases in between. The CDR3 DNA follows: TGTGCCAGCAGCTTATCGGAGGGGAATGCCTACAATGAGCAGTTCTTC. Encoded protein: CASSLSEGNAYNEQFF.

The DNA for the CDR3 is TGCGCCAGCAGCCAAGGCGGGTACGAGCAGTACTTC. The encoded protein is CASSQGGYEQYF. V and J are TRBV4-1 and TRBJ2-7; a possible D gene is TRBD2 (5 bases). The CDR3 runs 12 residues. Germline CDR1 is MGHRA and CDR2 is YSYEKL. Trimming stripped 1 base from V and 4 bases from J, with 5 bases between.

This clone was seen a handful of times. This chain uses TRBV28 with TRBJ2-7; 8 bases are shared with TRBD2. The CDR3 is 15 residues long. The V segment lost 5 bases and the J segment 1 base; nucleotides outside the gene matches: 7. Germline V gene lookup returns CDR1 MDHEN and CDR2 SYDVKM. The CDR3 protein is CASSPGLGGSYEQYF. The CDR3 coding sequence is TGTGCCAGCAGTCCGGGACTAGGAGGATCCTACGAGCAGTACTTC.

The chain joins TRBV6-6 to TRBJ2-7, with TRBD2 matching over 13 bases. CDR3 length: 14 amino acids. Per the germline V gene, CDR1 is MNHNY and CDR2 is SVGAGI (reference sequence). The V and J ends lost 6 bases and 5 bases, in that order; junction bases with no gene match: 4. The CDR3, as DNA: TGTGCCAGCAGCCCCGGACTAGCGGGAGACGAGCAGTACTTC. Its translation: CASSPGLAGDEQYF.

This clone was observed a few times. A far more abundant clone sits one base away, making this likely a read error. V usage is TRBV2 and J usage is TRBJ1-1; weak D call: TRBD1 (5 bases). Trimming took 6 bases from V and 1 from J, leaving 18 bases between them. Germline CDR1 is SNHLY and CDR2 is FYNNEI. The CDR3 totals 16 residues. The CDR3, as DNA: TGTGCCAGCAGCCATACCATGCAGGGTTCGAACACTGAAGCTTTCTTT. Amino acids: CASSHTMQGSNTEAFF. The full variable domain, with the rest looked up from reference TRBV2 and TRBJ1-1, is EPEVTQTPSHQVTQMGQEVILRCVPISNHLYFYWYRQILGQKVEFLVSFYNNEISEKSEIFDDQFSVERPDGSNFTLKIRSTKLEDSAMYFCASSHTMQGSNTEAFFGQGTRLTVV.